This T cell receptor beta chain was recovered during a study of T cell repertoires in cytomegalovirus infection. Looking at the study overall: Both a matching HLA type and CMV infection were indicated by public TCR beta signatures.

Using its own MiXCR run on the reads, TCRdb lists one record per CDR3 protein. The data contain 150,000 to 200,000 distinct CDR3 sequences, roughly 14% of them singletons. The CDR3 contains 14 residues. In germline, CDR1 is KGHSH, CDR2 LQKENI. V was cut by 4 bases and J by 9 bases, with 13 bases left in between. This TCR was sampled from a human donor in good health (CMV status not recorded). Some clones in this sample may be carry-over from other donors' samples. V and J are TRBV18 and TRBJ1-6; unclear D gene. Material: PBMCs. Here the CDR3 reads CASSLDGAGSPLHF. In nucleotides, the CDR3 is TGTGCCAGCTCACTTGACGGCGCAGGTTCACCCCTCCACTTT.